The entry below gives a single T cell receptor (beta chain) sequence along with its context. Which antigen it targets is not known. There are no base qualities to consult, and no much larger clone falls within one base. Sequences LNHDA (CDR1) and SQIVND (CDR2) are obtained from the germline V gene (reference sequence). Spanning cysteine to phenylalanine, the CDR3 consists of 15 amino acids. Of all the DNA, just the CDR3 is kept, 45 bases in frame from base 1. The junction carries 9 bases between V and J, which are trimmed by 3 bases and 0 bases respectively. The data stem from a study of blood T cell repertoires in COVID-19 (dated by TCRdb to 2019 to 2021). Regarding the complete study: Samples covering the acute and convalescent phases of COVID-19 were provided by collaborators in the United States, Italy and Spain. The prospective study material was composed of cDNA or gDNA derived from T cells, B-cell-depleted T cells, or PBMCs. Subjects who had been exposed to COVID-19, were actively infected with it, or had recovered from it provided the deeply sampled blood TCRbeta repertoires that made up the dataset. The repertoires were made available in a free public database intended to serve as a resource for research on the immune response to SARS-CoV-2. The samples were drawn from two sources: the first 160 participants of the ongoing ImmuneRACE study, and over 1,000 subjects contributed by 6 global collaborators. A de-identified subject ID, COVID-19 status, age in years and sex were almost always included in the sample metadata. Where HLA class I and class II types were available, the types were taken from metadata supplied by the sample provider, not from assay-based typing. General study outcomes and caveats: How much clinical and demographic metadata was included differed by source and by participant, and the metadata was provided uncurated.

Whole blood was collected in K2EDTA tubes by collaborating institutions according to the institutions' own protocols. For TCRbeta analysis, collaborators shipped samples in one of three forms: frozen whole blood, isolated PBMCs, or DNA extracted from either of those sample types. The immunoSEQ Assay, a bias-controlled multiplex PCR, was used to amplify TCRbeta CDR3 regions from genomic DNA. Processing in the source paper ran as follows. The number of nucleated cells in each sample was estimated from the amplification of reference gene primers within the assay. To quantify the absolute abundance of each unique TCRbeta CDR3 rearrangement, sequence reads were collapsed and filtered. For each sample, productive Simpson clonality was calculated as the square root of Simpson's diversity index across productive rearrangements. The source is immuneACCESS, and TCRdb retained only in-frame sequences with V and J called. Part of the clones is not carried over; for the studies checked, unresolved V genes explain less than half of this, and the remainder is unexplained. That table supplies the V and J calls and clone size; D and trimming were determined from the DNA. For this sample the table gives about 55,000 clones, of which 80% to 95% were detected only once. In total, the top ten clones hold approximately 14% of the sample.

The sequence derives from a human donor with active COVID-19. The donor label of this sample is uncertain. Material for sequencing was peripheral blood. The V gene is TRBV19 and the J gene is TRBJ1-5; a weak D assignment points to TRBD1 (5 bases agree). The nucleotide sequence reads as follows: TGTGCCAGTAGTATGACAGATTATAGCAATCAGCCCCAGCATTTT. Its protein is CASSMTDYSNQPQHF.